This TCR beta chain came from a study of CD8 T cells in Susac syndrome. Whole-study findings and limits: The number of individuals included in the study's TCR sequencing and HLA analysis was acknowledged as relatively small.

Reverse transcription used roughly 0.5 to 1 ug RNA and random hexamers. TCR beta CDR3 was amplified by immunoSEQ covering 54 Vbeta and 13 Jbeta. TCRdb passed the immunoSEQ multiplex PCR reads through MiXCR, listing each CDR3 protein once. The data contain about 120,000 distinct CDR3 sequences, roughly 90% of them singletons. CDR3 length: 15 amino acids. The germline V gene encodes CDR1 SGDLS and CDR2 YYNGEE. V was cut by 5 bases and J by 2 bases, with 14 bases left in between. While serving as controls, healthy donors were matched for age and sex. A note on this clonotype: What it binds is not known.

The sequence was collected from a human donor in good health. The rearrangement joins TRBV9 to TRBJ2-1, with no clear D. Sequencing used CD8+ T cells from PBMCs. The CDR3 DNA sequence: TGTGCCAGCAGTGAAACCACTCCGGCCTACAATGAGCAGTTCTTC. It translates to CASSETTPAYNEQFF. Combining the CDR3 with reference TRBV9 and TRBJ2-1 gives the whole variable domain DSGVTQTPKHLITATGQRVTLRCSPRSGDLSVYWYQQSLDQGLQFLIQYYNGEERAKGNILERFSAQQFPDLHSELNLSSLELGDSALYFCASSETTPAYNEQFFGPGTRLTVL.